This T cell receptor (beta chain) emerged from a study of chemoradiotherapy in HPV16-positive cancers. Study-level points and caveats: Candidate HPV-specific clones and E7-related TCR motifs grew in tumor during treatment. For HPV16-positive patients, expanding HPV-responsive T cells associated with longer recurrence-free survival.

As concerns this clone: Its antigen is not known.

Deletions cut 3 bases from V and 8 bases from J, with 13 bases between. Per the germline V gene, CDR1 is MNHEY and CDR2 is SMNVEV (reference sequence). The length of the CDR3 is 13 residues. The method was immunoSEQ multiplex PCR; TCRdb's version includes in-frame clones alone and lacks a portion of them. The table has some 34,000 clones, approximately 90% seen once; the top ten hold 3.5% to 4%. V and J are TRBV27 and TRBJ1-2; D is uncertain. Source: blood, taken from a patient who underwent chemoradiotherapy. This TCR came from a human donor with HPV-associated anogenital cancer. CDR3 amino acids: CASSFGSTGGYTF. The CDR3 DNA is TGTGCCAGCAGTTTTGGGTCCACTGGGGGCTACACCTTC.